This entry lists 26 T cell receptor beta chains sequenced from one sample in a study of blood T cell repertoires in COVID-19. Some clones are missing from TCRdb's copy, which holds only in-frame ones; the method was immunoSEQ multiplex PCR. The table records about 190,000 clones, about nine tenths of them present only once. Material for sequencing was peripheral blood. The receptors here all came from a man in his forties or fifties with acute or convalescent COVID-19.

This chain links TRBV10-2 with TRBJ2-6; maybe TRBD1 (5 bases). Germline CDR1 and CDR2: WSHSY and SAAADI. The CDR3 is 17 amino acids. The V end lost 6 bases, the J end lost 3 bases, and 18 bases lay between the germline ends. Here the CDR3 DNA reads TGCGCCAGCAGGAGGACCAATGCAGGGCTTGGGGCCAACGTCCTGACTTTC. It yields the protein CASRRTNAGLGANVLTF.

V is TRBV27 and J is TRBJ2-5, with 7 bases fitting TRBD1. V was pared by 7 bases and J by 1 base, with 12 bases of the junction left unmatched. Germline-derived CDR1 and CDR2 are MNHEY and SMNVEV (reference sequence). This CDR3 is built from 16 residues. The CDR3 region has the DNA TGTGCCAGCAAAGGAAGGGGGCGGTGGATCCAAGAGACCCAGTACTTC. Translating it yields CASKGRGRWIQETQYF.

The CDR3 DNA follows: TGTGCCAGCAGCTCTATTATGGAGGGGAACACTGAAGCTTTCTTT. Translated: CASSSIMEGNTEAFF. The chain couples TRBV5-4 to TRBJ1-1; D not certain. Deletions cut 3 bases from V and 1 base from J, with 13 bases between. Germline-derived CDR1 and CDR2 are SGHNT and YYREEE (reference sequence). The CDR3 totals 15 residues.

The CDR3 DNA reads as TGTGCCAGCAGCTTCCAGGGGGCGGATACGCAGTATTTT. This sequence encodes CASSFQGADTQYF. This chain joins TRBV7-3 and TRBJ2-3; TRBD1 agrees at 8 bases. CDR3 size: 13 residues. With V trimmed by 3 bases and J by 6 bases, 2 bases remained unmatched. The germline V gene encodes CDR1 SGHTA and CDR2 FQGTGA.

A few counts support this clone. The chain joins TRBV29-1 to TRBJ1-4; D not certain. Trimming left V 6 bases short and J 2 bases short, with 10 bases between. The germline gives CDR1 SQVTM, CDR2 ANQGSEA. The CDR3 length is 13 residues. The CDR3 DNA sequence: TGCAGCGTGTACAGCTCCACTAATGAAAAACTGTTTTTT. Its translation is CSVYSSTNEKLFF. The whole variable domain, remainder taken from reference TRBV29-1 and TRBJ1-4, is SAVISQKPSRDICQRGTSLTIQCQVDSQVTMMFWYRQQPGQSLTLIATANQGSEATYESGFVIDKFPISRPNLTFSTLTVSNMSPEDSSIYLCSVYSSTNEKLFFGSGTQLSVL.

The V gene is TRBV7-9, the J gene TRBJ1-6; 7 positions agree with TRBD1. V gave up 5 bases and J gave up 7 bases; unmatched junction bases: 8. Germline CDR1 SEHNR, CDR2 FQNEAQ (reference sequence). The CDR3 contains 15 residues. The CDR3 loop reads CASSPQGGRNSPLHF. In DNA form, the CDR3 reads TGTGCCAGCAGCCCTCAGGGGGGTAGGAATTCACCCCTCCACTTT.

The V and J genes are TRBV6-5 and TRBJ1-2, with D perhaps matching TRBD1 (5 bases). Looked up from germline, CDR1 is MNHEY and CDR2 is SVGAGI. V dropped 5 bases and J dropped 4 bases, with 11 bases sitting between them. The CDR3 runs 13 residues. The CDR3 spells CASSLDSIYGYTF. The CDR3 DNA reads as TGTGCCAGCAGTCTCGACAGCATCTATGGCTACACCTTC.

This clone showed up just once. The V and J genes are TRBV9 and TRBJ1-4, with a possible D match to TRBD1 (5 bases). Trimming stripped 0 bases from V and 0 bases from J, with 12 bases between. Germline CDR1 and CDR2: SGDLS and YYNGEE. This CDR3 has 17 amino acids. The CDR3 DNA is TGTGCCAGCAGCGTAGGACAGACATTCCCAACTAATGAAAAACTGTTTTTT. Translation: CASSVGQTFPTNEKLFF.

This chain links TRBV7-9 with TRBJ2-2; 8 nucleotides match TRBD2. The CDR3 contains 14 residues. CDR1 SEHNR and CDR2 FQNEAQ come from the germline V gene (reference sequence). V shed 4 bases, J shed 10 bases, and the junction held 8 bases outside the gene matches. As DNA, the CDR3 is TGTGCCAGCAGCTCCAGCGGGGGCCGGGAGGAGCTGTTTTTT. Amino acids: CASSSSGGREELFF.

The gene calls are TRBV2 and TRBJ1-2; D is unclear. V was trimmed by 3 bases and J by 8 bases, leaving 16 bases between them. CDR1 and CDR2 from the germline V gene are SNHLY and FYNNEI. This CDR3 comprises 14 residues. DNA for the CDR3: TGTGCCAGCAGTGAGGGCAGGCTTGCCCGGGGCTACACCTTC. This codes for CASSEGRLARGYTF.

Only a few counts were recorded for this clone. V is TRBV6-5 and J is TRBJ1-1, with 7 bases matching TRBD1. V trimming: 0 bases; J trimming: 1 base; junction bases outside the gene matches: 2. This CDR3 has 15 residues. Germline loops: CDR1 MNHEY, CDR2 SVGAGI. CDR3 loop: CASSYSYRGNTEAFF. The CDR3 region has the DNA TGTGCCAGCAGTTACTCGTACAGGGGGAACACTGAAGCTTTCTTT.

CDR3 sequence (DNA): TGCGCCAGCAGCTTCCTCGCGGGGGAAGAGACCCAGTACTTC. This codes for CASSFLAGEETQYF. This chain joins TRBV5-1 and TRBJ2-5, with 7 bases that match TRBD2. Germline loops: CDR1 SGHRS, CDR2 YFSETQ. V was clipped by 2 bases and J by 3 bases; unmatched bases: 4. The CDR3 runs to 14 residues.

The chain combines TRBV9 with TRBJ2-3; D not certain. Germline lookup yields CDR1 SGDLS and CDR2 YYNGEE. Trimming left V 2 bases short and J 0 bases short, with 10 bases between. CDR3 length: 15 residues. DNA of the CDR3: TGTGCCAGCAGCGTGTCAAGCGCGAGCACAGATACGCAGTATTTT. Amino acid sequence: CASSVSSASTDTQYF.

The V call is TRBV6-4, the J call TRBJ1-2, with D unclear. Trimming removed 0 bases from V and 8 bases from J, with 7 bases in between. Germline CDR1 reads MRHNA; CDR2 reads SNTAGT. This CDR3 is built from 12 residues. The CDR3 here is CASSDSPGGYTF. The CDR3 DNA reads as TGTGCCAGCAGTGACTCCCCGGGGGGCTACACCTTC.

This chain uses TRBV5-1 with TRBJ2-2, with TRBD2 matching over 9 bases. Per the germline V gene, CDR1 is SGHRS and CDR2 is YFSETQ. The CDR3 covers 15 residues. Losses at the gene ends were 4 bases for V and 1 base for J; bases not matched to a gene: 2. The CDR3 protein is CASSPLAGNTGELFF. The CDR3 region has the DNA TGCGCCAGCAGCCCACTAGCGGGGAACACCGGGGAGCTGTTTTTT.

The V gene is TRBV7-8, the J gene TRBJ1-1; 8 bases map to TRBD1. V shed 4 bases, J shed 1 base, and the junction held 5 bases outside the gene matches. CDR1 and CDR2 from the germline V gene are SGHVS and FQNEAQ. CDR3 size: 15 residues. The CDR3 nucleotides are TGTGCCAGCAGCTCCGGACAGGGACAGAACACTGAAGCTTTCTTT. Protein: CASSSGQGQNTEAFF.

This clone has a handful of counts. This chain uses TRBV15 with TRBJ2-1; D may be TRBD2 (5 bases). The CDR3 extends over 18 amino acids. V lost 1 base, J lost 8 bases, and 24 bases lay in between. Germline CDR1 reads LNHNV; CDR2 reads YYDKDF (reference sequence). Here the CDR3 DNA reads TGTGCCACCAGCAGAGCCTTGCCGGGATACTCACGTTCGGATGAGCAGTTCTTC. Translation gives CATSRALPGYSRSDEQFF.

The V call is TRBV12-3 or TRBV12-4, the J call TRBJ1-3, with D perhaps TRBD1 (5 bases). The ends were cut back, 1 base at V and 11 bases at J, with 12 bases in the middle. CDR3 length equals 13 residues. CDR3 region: CASSLDQGRSIYF. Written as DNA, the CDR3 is TGTGCCAGCAGTTTAGATCAGGGAAGGTCCATATATTTT.

Here the CDR3 DNA reads TGTGCCAGCAGGCGGGACAGAACCTTTGCAACTAATGAAAAACTGTTTTTT. Amino acids: CASRRDRTFATNEKLFF. The gene calls are TRBV5-5 and TRBJ1-4; 7 bases match TRBD1. Losses at the gene ends were 5 bases for V and 0 bases for J; bases not matched to a gene: 10. Germline-derived CDR1 and CDR2 are SGHKS and YYEKEE (reference sequence). CDR3 length equals 17 residues.

The CDR3 is CASRSTGMGSYEQYF. DNA of the CDR3: TGCGCCAGCAGGTCGACAGGGATGGGCTCCTACGAGCAGTACTTC. The gene calls are TRBV10-2 and TRBJ2-7, with 7 positions matching TRBD1. The CDR3 is made up of 15 amino acids. Trimming took 6 bases from V and 0 from J; bases not matched to a gene: 8. Germline CDR1 reads WSHSY; CDR2 reads SAAADI.

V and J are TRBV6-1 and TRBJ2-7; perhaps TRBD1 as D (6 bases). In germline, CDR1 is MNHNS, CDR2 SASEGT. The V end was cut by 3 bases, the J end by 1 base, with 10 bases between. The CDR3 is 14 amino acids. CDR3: CASSDRTESYEQYF. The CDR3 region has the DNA TGTGCCAGCAGTGATAGGACAGAGTCCTACGAGCAGTACTTC.

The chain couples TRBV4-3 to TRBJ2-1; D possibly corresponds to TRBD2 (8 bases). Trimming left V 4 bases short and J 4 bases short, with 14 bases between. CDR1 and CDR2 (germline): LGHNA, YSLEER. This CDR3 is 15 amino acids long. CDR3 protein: CASSPRGGQYNEQFF. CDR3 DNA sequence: TGCGCCAGCAGCCCTCGGGGGGGACAGTACAATGAGCAGTTCTTC.

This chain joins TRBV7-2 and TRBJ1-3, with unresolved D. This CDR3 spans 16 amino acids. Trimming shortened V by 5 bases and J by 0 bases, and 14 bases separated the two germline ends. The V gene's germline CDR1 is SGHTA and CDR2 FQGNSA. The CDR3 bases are TGTGCCAGCAGCCTTCTCGTGAGATTCTCTGGAAACACCATATATTTT. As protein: CASSLLVRFSGNTIYF. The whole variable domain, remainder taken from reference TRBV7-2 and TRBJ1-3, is GAGVSQSPSNKVTEKGKDVELRCDPISGHTALYWYRQSLGQGLEFLIYFQGNSAPDKSGLPSDRFSAERTGGSVSTLTIQRTQQEDSAVYLCASSLLVRFSGNTIYFGEGSWLTVV.

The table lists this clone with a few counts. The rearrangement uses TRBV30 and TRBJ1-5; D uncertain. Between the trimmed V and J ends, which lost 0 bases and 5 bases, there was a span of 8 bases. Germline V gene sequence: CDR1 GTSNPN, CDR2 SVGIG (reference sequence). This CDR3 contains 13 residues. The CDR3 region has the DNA TGTGCCTGGAGTGTCGGGAGGGATCAGCCCCAGCATTTT. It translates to CAWSVGRDQPQHF.

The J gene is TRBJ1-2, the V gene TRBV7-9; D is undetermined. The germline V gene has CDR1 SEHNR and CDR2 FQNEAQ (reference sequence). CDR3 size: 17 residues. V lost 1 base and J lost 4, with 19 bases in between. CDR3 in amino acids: CASSLDYWDREGYGYTF. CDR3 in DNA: TGTGCCAGCAGCTTAGATTATTGGGATCGGGAAGGCTATGGCTACACCTTC.

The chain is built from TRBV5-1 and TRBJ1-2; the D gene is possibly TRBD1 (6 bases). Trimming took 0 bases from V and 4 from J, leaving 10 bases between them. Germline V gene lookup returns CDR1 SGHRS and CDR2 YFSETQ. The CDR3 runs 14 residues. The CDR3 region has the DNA TGCGCCAGCAGCTTGGCTCAGGGGAGCTATGGCTACACCTTC. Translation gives CASSLAQGSYGYTF.